This T cell receptor (beta chain) was observed in a study of control samples from healthy donors and cancer patients. The junction had 2 bases not matched to a gene; V was cut back by 0 bases and J by 1 base. Germline V lookup: CDR1 WNHNN, CDR2 SYGVQD (reference sequence). The CDR3 has 16 residues. Generated by immunoSEQ multiplex PCR, the TCRdb table keeps only in-frame clones and is missing some. The sample includes about 80,000 clones, roughly nine tenths of them seen just once. The source of this sequence is a man aged 50 to 59 in good health. Material for sequencing was blood. The chain employs TRBV10-1 and TRBJ2-3; TRBD2 matches 9 bases. The CDR3, as DNA: TGCGCCAGCAGTGAGTCTTTAGCGGGGGGCACAGATACGCAGTATTTT. Translation: CASSESLAGGTDTQYF.